Described below is a single T cell receptor beta chain sequence and its context. This specimen comes from a study of blood T cell repertoires in COVID-19. Libraries were prepared by immunoSEQ multiplex PCR; TCRdb keeps only in-frame clonotypes and omits some of them. Here the sample spans some 140,000 clones, around 79% being singletons. Trimming took off 5 bases at V and 8 bases at J, with 15 bases between the two ends. In germline, CDR1 is SEHNR, CDR2 FQNEAQ (reference sequence). The CDR3 contains 14 residues. This receptor was taken from a man aged 60 to 69 with acute or convalescent COVID-19. Sequencing used peripheral blood. J is TRBJ1-4 and V is TRBV7-9; weak D call: TRBD1 (6 bases). The CDR3 protein is CASSPATGSEKLFF. In nucleotides, the CDR3 is TGTGCCAGCAGCCCAGCTACAGGGAGCGAAAAACTGTTTTTT.